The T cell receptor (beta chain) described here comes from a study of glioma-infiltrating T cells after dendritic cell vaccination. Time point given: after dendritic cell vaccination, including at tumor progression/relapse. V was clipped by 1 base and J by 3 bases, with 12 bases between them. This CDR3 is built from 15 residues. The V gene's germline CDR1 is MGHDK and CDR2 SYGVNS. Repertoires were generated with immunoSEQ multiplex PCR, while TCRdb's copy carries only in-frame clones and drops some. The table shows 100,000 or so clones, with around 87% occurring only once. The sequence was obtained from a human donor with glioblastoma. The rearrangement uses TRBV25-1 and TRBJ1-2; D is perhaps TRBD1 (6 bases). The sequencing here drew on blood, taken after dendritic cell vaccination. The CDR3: CASSEFTGQYYGYTF. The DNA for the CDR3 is TGTGCCAGCAGTGAATTTACAGGGCAATACTATGGCTACACCTTC.